The 27 T cell receptor beta chains below all came from one sample that was sequenced in a study of blood T cell repertoires in COVID-19. The table came from immunoSEQ multiplex PCR; TCRdb's copy has only in-frame clones and leaves some out. The table lists about 120,000 clones, 85% to 90% of them singletons. Specimen: peripheral blood. Source of these receptors: a woman aged 55-75 years with COVID-19, enrolled during active disease.

The chain combines TRBV9 with TRBJ1-5; weak D call: TRBD1 (6 bases). The ends were cut back, 7 bases at V and 8 bases at J, with 16 bases in the middle. Germline lookup yields CDR1 SGDLS and CDR2 YYNGEE. CDR3 length: 13 residues. The CDR3 here is CASSRDTGKPQHF. The CDR3 DNA sequence: TGTGCCAGCTCCCGGGACACCGGGAAGCCCCAGCATTTT.

The chain uses TRBV18 and TRBJ1-2; 7 bases match TRBD1. The junction had 7 bases not matched to a gene; V was cut back by 2 bases and J by 7 bases. The CDR3 is 14 residues long. The germline CDR1 and CDR2 sequences are KGHSH and LQKENI. In DNA form, the CDR3 reads TGTGCCAGCTCACCAAAACAGGGGTCGGTTGGCTACACCTTC. Translating it yields CASSPKQGSVGYTF. The complete variable domain, with remaining parts taken from reference TRBV18 and TRBJ1-2, reads NAGVMQNPRHLVRRRGQEARLRCSPMKGHSHVYWYRQLPEEGLKFMVYLQKENIIDESGMPKERFSAEFPKEGPSILRIQQVVRGDSAAYFCASSPKQGSVGYTFGSGTRLTVV.

This chain uses TRBV6-4 with TRBJ1-1, with 8 positions matching TRBD1. The germline CDR1 and CDR2 sequences are MRHNA and SNTAGT. V lost 5 bases, J lost 3 bases, and 5 bases stayed unmatched. This CDR3 has 14 amino acids. CDR3 nucleotides: TGTGCCAGCAGTCGGACAGGGAGGGACACTGAAGCTTTCTTT. The encoded protein is CASSRTGRDTEAFF.

This clone was observed once. The CDR3 is CASSPQCSYGYTF. The CDR3 DNA is TGTGCCAGCAGCCCACAGTGTTCTTATGGCTACACCTTC. The chain recombines TRBV11-3 with TRBJ1-2, with D uncertain. V lost 5 bases and J 5 bases, leaving 12 bases between the germline ends. The CDR3 extends over 13 amino acids. Germline V lookup: CDR1 SGHNT, CDR2 YENEEA.

This rearrangement joins TRBV19 to TRBJ2-5; D is possibly TRBD2 (5 bases). This CDR3 comprises 12 residues. Germline lookup yields CDR1 LNHDA and CDR2 SQIVND (reference sequence). Trimming cost V 11 bases and J 2 bases, with 12 bases left between them. CDR3 sequence: CAAGRTQETQYF. The CDR3 region has the DNA TGTGCCGCCGGACGGACTCAAGAGACCCAGTACTTC.

The chain links TRBV6-2 or TRBV6-3 to TRBJ2-1, with 10 positions matching TRBD2. The CDR3 extends over 15 amino acids. V was clipped by 5 bases and J by 2 bases; unmatched bases: 3. Looked up from germline, CDR1 is MNHEY and CDR2 is SVGEGT. The CDR3 DNA is TGTGCCAGCAGTCCGGGACTAGCGCCCTACAATGAGCAGTTCTTC. Residues: CASSPGLAPYNEQFF.

This CDR3 reads CASSIAPGVRETQYF. The CDR3, as DNA: TGTGCCAGTAGTATAGCCCCCGGGGTCCGAGAGACCCAGTACTTC. This chain links TRBV19 with TRBJ2-5; D might be TRBD2 (5 bases). Germline V gene sequence: CDR1 LNHDA, CDR2 SQIVND (reference sequence). V was pared by 1 base and J by 4 bases, with 13 bases between. The CDR3 contains 15 residues.

This rearrangement joins TRBV5-5 to TRBJ1-6; D might be TRBD1 (5 bases). From germline, CDR1 is SGHKS and CDR2 YYEKEE (reference sequence). The V and J ends lost 1 base and 0 bases respectively, with 11 bases between them. The CDR3 totals 17 residues. The CDR3 sequence is CASSLRDRSSYNSPLHF. The CDR3 DNA sequence: TGTGCCAGCAGCTTGAGAGACAGAAGCTCCTATAATTCACCCCTCCACTTT.

The rearrangement joins TRBV5-1 to TRBJ1-1, with 7 positions matching TRBD1. The CDR3 is made up of 13 amino acids. The V and J ends lost 4 bases and 7 bases, in that order; junction bases with no gene match: 7. In germline, CDR1 is SGHRS, CDR2 YFSETQ. CDR3 nucleotide sequence: TGCGCCAGCAGCAAGGGACAGCAGGGTGAAGCTTTCTTT. Protein product: CASSKGQQGEAFF.

The chain combines TRBV7-2 with TRBJ1-4, with 8 bases fitting TRBD1. The CDR3 has 15 amino acids. With V trimmed by 2 bases and J by 6 bases, 5 bases remained unmatched. The germline CDR1 and CDR2 sequences are SGHTA and FQGNSA. CDR3 sequence: CASSLTSGGYEKLFF. CDR3 coding DNA: TGTGCCAGCAGCTTAACATCAGGGGGCTATGAAAAACTGTTTTTT.

The rearrangement links TRBV5-1 to TRBJ2-2; 7 nucleotides line up with TRBD1. The germline V gene encodes CDR1 SGHRS and CDR2 YFSETQ. The CDR3 length is 15 residues. V lost 7 bases to trimming and J lost 1 base; unmatched junction nucleotides: 7. CDR3 DNA: TGCGCCAGCGCCTCCGGACAGGTGAACACCGGGGAGCTGTTTTTT. Amino acids: CASASGQVNTGELFF.

The chain employs TRBV7-2 and TRBJ1-1; tentatively, D is TRBD1 (6 bases). Trimming took off 5 bases at V and 5 bases at J, with 15 bases between the two ends. Per the germline V gene, CDR1 is SGHTA and CDR2 is FQGNSA. The CDR3 contains 14 residues. The CDR3: CASSRREGETEAFF. The CDR3 DNA is TGTGCCAGCAGCCGTCGTGAGGGGGAGACTGAAGCTTTCTTT.

The V gene is TRBV2, the J gene TRBJ2-7; D perhaps matches TRBD2 (7 bases). Germline-derived CDR1 and CDR2 are SNHLY and FYNNEI. V was pared by 7 bases and J by 2 bases, with 18 bases between. The CDR3 is made up of 15 amino acids. CDR3 amino acids: CASMGGANFPYEQYF. DNA for the CDR3: TGTGCCAGCATGGGGGGGGCGAACTTTCCCTACGAGCAGTACTTC.

J is TRBJ2-3 and V is TRBV2; 10 nucleotides line up with TRBD2. The CDR3 totals 15 residues. Germline V gene sequence: CDR1 SNHLY, CDR2 FYNNEI. With V trimmed by 4 bases and J by 1 base, 2 bases remained unmatched. The CDR3 reads CASSALAGGTDTQYF. The CDR3 DNA reads TGTGCCAGCAGTGCGCTAGCGGGGGGCACAGATACGCAGTATTTT. Combining the CDR3 with reference TRBV2 and TRBJ2-3 gives the whole variable domain EPEVTQTPSHQVTQMGQEVILRCVPISNHLYFYWYRQILGQKVEFLVSFYNNEISEKSEIFDDQFSVERPDGSNFTLKIRSTKLEDSAMYFCASSALAGGTDTQYFGPGTRLTVL.

The chain employs TRBV19 and TRBJ1-5, with 9 nucleotides matching TRBD1. Looked up from germline, CDR1 is LNHDA and CDR2 is SQIVND (reference sequence). CDR3 length equals 15 residues. Trimming took 3 bases from V and 5 from J; bases not matched to a gene: 5. The CDR3 DNA reads TGTGCCAGTAGTATTTGGACAGGGGCGGATCAGCCCCAGCATTTT. This sequence encodes CASSIWTGADQPQHF.

The chain couples TRBV12-5 to TRBJ1-1, with D perhaps matching TRBD1 (5 bases). CDR1 and CDR2 from the germline V gene are LGHNT and FRNRAP. The CDR3 extends over 13 amino acids. The V end was cut by 7 bases, the J end by 1 base, with 10 bases between. CDR3 sequence reads: CASAPGGNTEAFF. In nucleotides, the CDR3 is TGTGCTAGTGCCCCGGGGGGGAACACTGAAGCTTTCTTT.

The genes are TRBV5-1 and TRBJ2-1; the D gene is possibly TRBD2 (6 bases). CDR3 size: 15 residues. V gave up 4 bases and J gave up 4 bases, with 15 bases separating them. From germline, CDR1 is SGHRS and CDR2 YFSETQ. CDR3 sequence reads: CASSPTWGGYNEQFF. CDR3 bases: TGCGCCAGCAGCCCGACGTGGGGAGGATACAATGAGCAGTTCTTC.

The V call is TRBV9, the J call TRBJ2-1; TRBD2 aligns across 11 bases. Per germline, CDR1 SGDLS and CDR2 YYNGEE. After removal of 0 bases from V and 6 bases from J, the junction contained 5 bases not matched to a gene. The CDR3 consists of 16 residues. The CDR3 nucleotides are TGTGCCAGCAGCGTAGAGGCTAGCGGGGGGTTCAATGAGCAGTTCTTC. Protein: CASSVEASGGFNEQFF.

The chain employs TRBV5-4 and TRBJ2-5, with 9 positions matching TRBD1. J gave up 5 bases and V 4 bases, and 6 bases lay outside the gene matches. The CDR3 is 14 amino acids. The V gene's germline CDR1 is SGHNT and CDR2 YYREEE (reference sequence). CDR3 DNA sequence: TGTGCCAGCAGCCCCGACAGGGGGAGGGAGACCCAGTACTTC. Amino acids: CASSPDRGRETQYF.

This sequence joins TRBV19 and TRBJ1-4, with no clear D. Trimming pared 6 bases from V and 4 bases from J, leaving 12 bases between. Germline CDR1 LNHDA, CDR2 SQIVND (reference sequence). The CDR3 consists of 14 residues. As DNA, the CDR3 is TGTGCCAGTAGGGATGACGGGTTTAATGAAAAACTGTTTTTT. Translated, it gives CASRDDGFNEKLFF.

This clone was detected only once. The rearrangement joins TRBV9 to TRBJ1-1; TRBD1 matches 9 bases. The germline V gene encodes CDR1 SGDLS and CDR2 YYNGEE. The V gene end was trimmed by 3 bases and the J gene end by 5 bases; junction bases not matched to a gene: 8. The CDR3 sequence is 15 residues long. The DNA for the CDR3 is TGTGCCAGCAGCGCAGGGGACAGGGTGGGAACTGAAGCTTTCTTT. It translates to CASSAGDRVGTEAFF. The complete variable domain, with remaining parts taken from reference TRBV9 and TRBJ1-1, reads DSGVTQTPKHLITATGQRVTLRCSPRSGDLSVYWYQQSLDQGLQFLIQYYNGEERAKGNILERFSAQQFPDLHSELNLSSLELGDSALYFCASSAGDRVGTEAFFGQGTRLTVV.

V gene TRBV14 combines with J gene TRBJ1-5; 8 positions agree with TRBD1. The germline gives CDR1 SGHDN, CDR2 FVKESK. This CDR3 has 16 residues. V lost 6 bases, J lost 5 bases, and 12 bases stayed unmatched. For the CDR3, the DNA is TGTGCCAGCAGACCAAACATGACAGGGGATTATCAGCCCCAGCATTTT. Amino acid sequence: CASRPNMTGDYQPQHF.

The chain links TRBV2 to TRBJ1-6; TRBD1 matches 10 bases. V lost 4 bases, J lost 5 bases, and 2 bases stayed unmatched. The CDR3 length is 15 residues. Germline-derived CDR1 and CDR2 are SNHLY and FYNNEI. In DNA, the CDR3 is TGTGCCAGCAGTGTCGGGACAGGGGATAATTCACCCCTCCACTTT. Translated, it gives CASSVGTGDNSPLHF.

The CDR3 DNA follows: TGTGCCAGCACGAACAGGGTATACGAGCAGTACTTC. It translates to CASTNRVYEQYF. The genes are TRBV12-3 or TRBV12-4 and TRBJ2-7, with a weak D call TRBD1 (6 bases). Deletions cut 7 bases from V and 4 bases from J, with 11 bases between. The CDR3 is 12 residues long.

The V call is TRBV5-1, the J call TRBJ1-1, with TRBD1 identical over 8 bases. V trimming: 4 bases; J trimming: 4 bases; junction bases outside the gene matches: 6. The CDR3 covers 14 residues. Germline values: CDR1 SGHRS, CDR2 YFSETQ. CDR3 in amino acids: CASSRGQGGTEAFF. CDR3 in DNA: TGCGCCAGCAGCCGCGGACAGGGCGGCACTGAAGCTTTCTTT.

This clone was seen once. V is TRBV30 and J is TRBJ1-2; D is unclear. Germline V gene lookup returns CDR1 GTSNPN and CDR2 SVGIG (reference sequence). The CDR3 runs to 11 residues. V shed 3 bases and J shed 8 bases, with 10 bases lying between them. CDR3 loop: CAWSRGGGYTF. Here the CDR3 DNA reads TGTGCCTGGAGCCGCGGAGGGGGCTACACCTTC. Variable domain in full (rest from reference TRBV30 and TRBJ1-2): SQTIHQWPATLVQPVGSPLSLECTVEGTSNPNLYWYRQAAGRGLQLLFYSVGIGQISSEVPQNLSASRPQDRQFILSSKKLLLSDSGFYLCAWSRGGGYTFGSGTRLTVV.

The chain employs TRBV7-3 and TRBJ1-1; 7 nucleotides agree with TRBD1. This CDR3 has 13 amino acids. Per germline, CDR1 SGHTA and CDR2 FQGTGA. Losses at the gene ends were 2 bases for V and 8 bases for J; bases not matched to a gene: 5. The DNA of the CDR3 is TGTGCCAGCAGCTTAGACAGGGAGCAGGAAGCTTTCTTT. Translating it yields CASSLDREQEAFF.